These 12 T cell receptor beta chains share one sample of origin, sequenced in a study of blood T cells in healthy people across ages. For the second PCR, which ran for roughly 7 to 11 cycles, a sample-barcoded 5' primer and a J-beta primer mix were used. TCRdb re-derived calls from the 5' RACE reads in MiXCR, one entry per CDR3 protein. The sample contains hundreds of thousands of distinct CDR3 sequences, 55% to 75% of which appear only once. The sequenced sample was blood. Receptor source: a man aged 30-40 years in good health.

CDR3 coding DNA: TGTGCCAGCAGTTTCGGTCTAGGCAAGGGACAGACCCAGTACTTC. This sequence encodes CASSFGLGKGQTQYF. The chain links TRBV6-5 to TRBJ2-5; D assignment may be TRBD1 or TRBD2 (5 bases each). The CDR3 has 15 amino acids. Germline CDR1 and CDR2: MNHEY and SVGAGI. V was cut by 4 bases and J by 6 bases, with 18 bases left in between.

This clonotype was detected only a few times. V gene TRBV4-2 combines with J gene TRBJ2-5; maybe TRBD2 (6 bases). The CDR3 sequence is 16 residues long. From germline, CDR1 is LGHNA and CDR2 YNFKEQ. Trimming removed 1 base from V and 3 bases from J, with 15 bases in between. The CDR3 protein is CASSQAAGNKKETQYF. As DNA, the CDR3 is TGTGCCAGCAGCCAAGCGGCGGGGAACAAGAAAGAGACCCAGTACTTC.

In this sample, this clonotype turned up once. This rearrangement joins TRBV4-2 to TRBJ2-1; 9 bases agree with TRBD2. CDR3 length: 17 residues. Trimming took 4 bases from V and 2 from J; bases not matched to a gene: 9. Germline assignment: CDR1 LGHNA and CDR2 YNFKEQ. CDR3 DNA: TGTGCCAGCAGCCGAATTAGCGGGGGAGAACCCTACAATGAGCAGTTCTTC. Translated, it gives CASSRISGGEPYNEQFF.

This chain connects TRBV6-5 to TRBJ2-7; D unresolved. The CDR3 covers 15 residues. V lost 0 bases to trimming and J lost 5 bases, with 14 bases between them. Germline lookup yields CDR1 MNHEY and CDR2 SVGAGI. This CDR3 is CASSYSNLGSHEQYF. DNA for the CDR3: TGTGCCAGCAGTTACTCGAATTTGGGTTCCCACGAGCAGTACTTC.

The chain links TRBV20-1 to TRBJ2-3; 12 nucleotides align to TRBD2. CDR3 length: 16 amino acids. Germline V gene data show CDR1 as DFQATT and CDR2 as SNEGSKA (reference sequence). V lost 5 bases to trimming and J lost 2 bases; unmatched junction nucleotides: 8. The CDR3, as DNA: TGCAGTGCTTCGCGACTAGCGGGGGTCCCCACAGATACGCAGTATTTT. This encodes CSASRLAGVPTDTQYF.

CDR3 nucleotides: TGTGCCAGCAGTGCGGGACTAGCGGGAGTGCAGTACTTC. This gives the protein CASSAGLAGVQYF. The chain links TRBV6-5 to TRBJ2-7; 14 bases line up with TRBD2. Trimming cost V 5 bases and J 9 bases; bases outside gene matches: 3. The CDR3 extends over 13 amino acids. Germline CDR1 MNHEY, CDR2 SVGAGI.

The chain recombines TRBV29-1 with TRBJ2-3; perhaps TRBD1 as D (6 bases). Trimming took off 4 bases at V and 2 bases at J, with 16 bases between the two ends. The CDR3 consists of 15 residues. Germline-derived CDR1 and CDR2 are SQVTM and ANQGSEA. CDR3: CSVASGTPDTDTQYF. DNA for the CDR3: TGCAGCGTTGCCTCCGGGACACCCGACACAGATACGCAGTATTTT.

This clonotype has more than one count but fewer than ten. The gene calls are TRBV7-2 and TRBJ1-1, with D unresolved. The CDR3 spans 15 residues. Germline CDR1 SGHTA, CDR2 FQGNSA. Trimming took 5 bases from V and 1 from J, leaving 14 bases between them. DNA of the CDR3: TGTGCCAGCAGCCCGCGTGGAGGGTCGAACACTGAAGCTTTCTTT. Translation: CASSPRGGSNTEAFF. The full variable domain, in which reference TRBV7-2 and TRBJ1-1 provide the parts outside the CDR3, is GAGVSQSPSNKVTEKGKDVELRCDPISGHTALYWYRQSLGQGLEFLIYFQGNSAPDKSGLPSDRFSAERTGGSVSTLTIQRTQQEDSAVYLCASSPRGGSNTEAFFGQGTRLTVV.

The sample holds many counts of this clonotype. The chain combines TRBV29-1 with TRBJ2-1; no definite D call. The CDR3 has 12 amino acids. With 3 bases removed from V and 4 bases from J, the gap between germline ends came to 7 bases. Per the germline V gene, CDR1 is SQVTM and CDR2 is ANQGSEA. CDR3 in amino acids: CSVDRKYNEQFF. The CDR3 nucleotides are TGCAGCGTTGACAGGAAATACAATGAGCAGTTCTTC.

This clonotype showed up just a few times. V usage is TRBV25-1 and J usage is TRBJ2-4; D remains ambiguous. Trimming stripped 4 bases from V and 0 bases from J, with 7 bases between. The CDR3 runs to 14 residues. Per the germline V gene, CDR1 is MGHDK and CDR2 is SYGVNS. The CDR3 protein is CASSAPEAKNIQYF. The CDR3, as DNA: TGTGCCAGCAGTGCCCCAGAAGCCAAAAACATTCAGTACTTC. Looking up the rest from reference TRBV25-1 and TRBJ2-4 gives the full variable domain: EADIYQTPRYLVIGTGKKITLECSQTMGHDKMYWYQQDPGMELHLIHYSYGVNSTEKGDLSSESTVSRIRTEHFPLTLESARPSHTSQYLCASSAPEAKNIQYFGAGTRLSVL.

The gene calls are TRBV20-1 and TRBJ2-3; no definite D call. This CDR3 is built from 12 residues. In germline, CDR1 is DFQATT, CDR2 SNEGSKA (reference sequence). V lost 1 base and J lost 4, with 6 bases in between. The CDR3 DNA sequence: TGCAGTGCTAGAGGGGTGGCAGATACGCAGTATTTT. As protein: CSARGVADTQYF.

The sample holds one count of this clonotype. V usage is TRBV6-5 and J usage is TRBJ2-3, with a tentative D call TRBD1 (5 bases). This CDR3 has 14 residues. The V end was cut by 8 bases, the J end by 5 bases, with 17 bases between. Per germline, CDR1 MNHEY and CDR2 SVGAGI. Here the CDR3 DNA reads TGTGCCAGCGCCGATAGGGGCGGTTTAGATACGCAGTATTTT. Translated, it gives CASADRGGLDTQYF.